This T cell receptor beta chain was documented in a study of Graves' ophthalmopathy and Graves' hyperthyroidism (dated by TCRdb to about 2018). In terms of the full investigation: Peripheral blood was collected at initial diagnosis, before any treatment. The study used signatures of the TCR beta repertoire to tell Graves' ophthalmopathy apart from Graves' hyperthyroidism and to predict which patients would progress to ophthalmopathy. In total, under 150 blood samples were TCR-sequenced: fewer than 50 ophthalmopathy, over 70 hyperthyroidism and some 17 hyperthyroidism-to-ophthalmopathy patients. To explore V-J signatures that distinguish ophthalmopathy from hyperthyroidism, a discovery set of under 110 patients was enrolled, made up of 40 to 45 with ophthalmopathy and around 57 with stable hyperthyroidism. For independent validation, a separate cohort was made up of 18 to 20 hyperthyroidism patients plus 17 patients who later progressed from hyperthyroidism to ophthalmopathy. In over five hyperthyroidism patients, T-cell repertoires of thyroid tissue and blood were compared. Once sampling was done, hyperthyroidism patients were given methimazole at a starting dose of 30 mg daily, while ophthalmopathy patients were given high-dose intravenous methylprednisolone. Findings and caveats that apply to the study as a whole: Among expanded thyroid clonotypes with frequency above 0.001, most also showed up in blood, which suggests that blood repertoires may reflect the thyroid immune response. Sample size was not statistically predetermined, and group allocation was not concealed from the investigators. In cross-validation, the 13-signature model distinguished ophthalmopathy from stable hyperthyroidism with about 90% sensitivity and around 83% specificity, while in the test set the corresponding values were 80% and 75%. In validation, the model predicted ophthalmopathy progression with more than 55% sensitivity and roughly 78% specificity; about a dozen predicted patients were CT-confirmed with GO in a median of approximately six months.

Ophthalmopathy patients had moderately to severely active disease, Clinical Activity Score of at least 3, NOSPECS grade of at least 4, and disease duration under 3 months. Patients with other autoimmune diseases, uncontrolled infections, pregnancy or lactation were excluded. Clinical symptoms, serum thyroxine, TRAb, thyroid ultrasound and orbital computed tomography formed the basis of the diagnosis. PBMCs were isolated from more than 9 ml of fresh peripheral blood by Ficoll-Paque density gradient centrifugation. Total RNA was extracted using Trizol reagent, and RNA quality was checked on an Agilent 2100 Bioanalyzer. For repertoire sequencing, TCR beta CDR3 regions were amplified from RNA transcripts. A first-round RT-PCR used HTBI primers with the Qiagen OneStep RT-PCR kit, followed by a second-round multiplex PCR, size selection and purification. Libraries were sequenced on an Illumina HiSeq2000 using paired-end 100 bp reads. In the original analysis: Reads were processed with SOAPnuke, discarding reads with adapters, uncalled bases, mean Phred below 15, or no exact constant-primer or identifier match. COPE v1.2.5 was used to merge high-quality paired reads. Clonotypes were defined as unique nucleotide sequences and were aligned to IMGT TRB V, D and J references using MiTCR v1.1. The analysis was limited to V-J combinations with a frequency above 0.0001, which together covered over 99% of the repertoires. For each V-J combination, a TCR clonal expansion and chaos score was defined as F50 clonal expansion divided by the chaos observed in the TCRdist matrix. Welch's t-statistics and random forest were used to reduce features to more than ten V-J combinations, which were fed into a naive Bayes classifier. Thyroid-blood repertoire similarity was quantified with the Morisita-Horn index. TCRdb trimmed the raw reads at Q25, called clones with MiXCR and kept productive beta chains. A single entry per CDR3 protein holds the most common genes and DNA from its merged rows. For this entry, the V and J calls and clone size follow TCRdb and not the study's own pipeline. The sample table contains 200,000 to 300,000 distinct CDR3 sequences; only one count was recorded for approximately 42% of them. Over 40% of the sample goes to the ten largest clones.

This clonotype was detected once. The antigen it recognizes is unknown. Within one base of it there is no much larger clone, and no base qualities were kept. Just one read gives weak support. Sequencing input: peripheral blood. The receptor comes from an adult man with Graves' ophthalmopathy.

In nucleotide form, the sequence is TGTGCCAGCCCTTCCCCCAGCTCCTACGAGCAGTACTTC. Translated, it reads CASPSPSSYEQYF. The chain is made from TRBV6-5 and TRBJ2-7; confidence is insufficient to name the D gene. The germline ends are 11 bases apart after V is trimmed by 8 bases and J by 0 bases. Inclusive of the bounding cysteine and phenylalanine, the CDR3 is 13 residues long. The retained sequence is limited to the CDR3, 39 bases, with the frame set at the first base. Reading the germline V gene gives CDR1 MNHEY and CDR2 SVGAGI.